These 8 T cell receptor beta chains originate from one sample sequenced in a study of T cells in tumors after PD-1 blockade. Data came from immunoSEQ multiplex PCR; TCRdb stores just in-frame clones and leaves some out. The sample consists of 20,000 to 25,000 clones, roughly 85% of them appearing once. Source: PBMCs, taken after anti-PD-1 treatment. The receptors derive from a human donor with basal cell carcinoma.

V usage is TRBV9 and J usage is TRBJ2-3; TRBD1 matches 7 bases. Trimming removed 4 bases from V and 5 bases from J; junction bases left unmatched: 7. CDR1 is SGDLS, CDR2 YYNGEE, per germline. The CDR3 is made up of 14 amino acids. In DNA, the CDR3 is TGTGCCAGCAGCTTTAGGGGGCGCGAAGATACGCAGTATTTT. The encoded protein is CASSFRGREDTQYF.

The chain links TRBV5-1 to TRBJ2-1; TRBD2 aligns across 12 bases. The CDR3 totals 15 residues. The germline V gene has CDR1 SGHRS and CDR2 YFSETQ. V gave up 4 bases and J gave up 9 bases; unmatched junction bases: 8. CDR3 loop: CASSHTSGGTSEQFF. CDR3 in DNA: TGCGCCAGCAGCCACACTAGCGGGGGGACCAGTGAGCAGTTCTTC.

The chain joins TRBV30 to TRBJ1-5; D unclear. Germline CDR1 and CDR2: GTSNPN and SVGIG (reference sequence). The germline V and J ends were trimmed by 1 base and 6 bases, with 13 bases remaining between them. The CDR3 is 14 amino acids. CDR3 loop: CAWSAQARPQPQHF. The CDR3 DNA reads TGTGCCTGGAGTGCCCAGGCGAGGCCTCAGCCCCAGCATTTT.

This clone has just one count. The chain links TRBV5-1 to TRBJ2-5; D is ambiguous. The germline gives CDR1 SGHRS, CDR2 YFSETQ. CDR3 length equals 14 residues. V was pared by 0 bases and J by 1 base, with 7 bases between. CDR3 in DNA: TGCGCCAGCAGCTTGGACACAACCCAAGAGACCCAGTACTTC. As protein: CASSLDTTQETQYF.

V usage is TRBV10-2 and J usage is TRBJ2-7; maybe TRBD2 (6 bases). V dropped 6 bases and J dropped 0 bases, with 12 bases sitting between them. The CDR3 is 14 amino acids. The germline V gene encodes CDR1 WSHSY and CDR2 SAAADI. The CDR3 spells CASRTSGLSYEQYF. CDR3 bases: TGCGCCAGCAGAACCTCGGGACTCTCCTACGAGCAGTACTTC.

This clone was seen a few times. The chain is built from TRBV2 and TRBJ2-5; TRBD2 is a possible D gene (6 bases). V shed 6 bases and J shed 5 bases, with 22 bases lying between them. Germline V gives CDR1 SNHLY, CDR2 FYNNEI. The CDR3 is 16 residues long. The CDR3 loop reads CASSKQTSYGGETQYF. CDR3 bases: TGTGCCAGCAGCAAACAAACATCCTATGGAGGGGAGACCCAGTACTTC.

This chain links TRBV6-2 or TRBV6-3 with TRBJ2-5; D remains ambiguous. V dropped 0 bases and J dropped 10 bases, with 9 bases sitting between them. The germline V gene has CDR1 MNHEY and CDR2 SVGEGT. The CDR3 is 12 amino acids. CDR3 in amino acids: CASSYSRRYQYF. The CDR3 DNA sequence: TGTGCCAGCAGTTACTCCCGTAGATACCAGTACTTC.

V is TRBV5-1 and J is TRBJ2-3, with D unresolved. V was shortened by 5 bases and J by 0 bases, with 1 base between the two germline ends. The CDR3 has 11 amino acids. Germline CDR1 and CDR2: SGHRS and YFSETQ. The chain's CDR3 is CASRSTDTQYF. CDR3 bases: TGCGCCAGCAGGAGCACAGATACGCAGTATTTT.